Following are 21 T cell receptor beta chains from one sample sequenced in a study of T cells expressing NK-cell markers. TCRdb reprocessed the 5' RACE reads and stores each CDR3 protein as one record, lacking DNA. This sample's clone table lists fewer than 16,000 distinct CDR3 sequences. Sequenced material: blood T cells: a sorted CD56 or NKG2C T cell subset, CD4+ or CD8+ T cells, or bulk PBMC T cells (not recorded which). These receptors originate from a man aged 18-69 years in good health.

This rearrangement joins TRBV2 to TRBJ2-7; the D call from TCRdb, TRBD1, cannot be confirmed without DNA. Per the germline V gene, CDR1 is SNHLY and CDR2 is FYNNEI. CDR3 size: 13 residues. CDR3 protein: CASSETPPGEQYF.

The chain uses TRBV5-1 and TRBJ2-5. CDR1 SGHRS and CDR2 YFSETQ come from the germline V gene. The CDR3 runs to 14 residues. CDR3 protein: CASSLDRGQETQYF.

The CDR3 protein is CASSLATGVDNQPQHF. The rearrangement joins TRBV7-8 to TRBJ1-5; TCRdb designates TRBD1, a call that cannot be tested without DNA. Per germline, CDR1 SGHVS and CDR2 FQNEAQ. The CDR3 has 16 amino acids.

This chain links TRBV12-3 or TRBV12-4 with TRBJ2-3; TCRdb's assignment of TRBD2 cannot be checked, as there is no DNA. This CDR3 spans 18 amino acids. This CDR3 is CASSLGGLAGDYGDTQYF.

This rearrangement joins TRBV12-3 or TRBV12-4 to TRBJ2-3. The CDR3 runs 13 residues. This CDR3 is CASKLRGADTQYF.

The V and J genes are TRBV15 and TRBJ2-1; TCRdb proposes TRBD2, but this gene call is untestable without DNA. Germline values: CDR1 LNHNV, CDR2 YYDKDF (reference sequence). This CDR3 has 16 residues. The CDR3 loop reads CATSRDSGWVHNEQFF.

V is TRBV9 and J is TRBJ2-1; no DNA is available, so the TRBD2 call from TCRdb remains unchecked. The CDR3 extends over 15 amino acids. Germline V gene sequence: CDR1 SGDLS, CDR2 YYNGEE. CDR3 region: CASSVGLAEYNEQFF.

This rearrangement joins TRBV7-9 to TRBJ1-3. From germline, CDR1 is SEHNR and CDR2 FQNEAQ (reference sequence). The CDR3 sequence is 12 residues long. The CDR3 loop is CASSSHGNTIYF.

CDR3 residues: CASSPGPRGETQYF. The chain joins TRBV7-6 to TRBJ2-5; the TCRdb call, TRBD2, lacks DNA for checking. The germline gives CDR1 SGHVS, CDR2 FNYEAQ. This CDR3 has 14 residues.

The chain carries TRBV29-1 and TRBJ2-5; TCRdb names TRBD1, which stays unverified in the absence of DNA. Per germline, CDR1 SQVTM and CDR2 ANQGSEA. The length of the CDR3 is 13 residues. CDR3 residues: CSVVRTVQETQYF.

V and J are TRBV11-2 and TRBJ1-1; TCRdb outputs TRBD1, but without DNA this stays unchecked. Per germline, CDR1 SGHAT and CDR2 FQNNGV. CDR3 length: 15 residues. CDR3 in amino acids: CASSAGQNMNTEAFF.

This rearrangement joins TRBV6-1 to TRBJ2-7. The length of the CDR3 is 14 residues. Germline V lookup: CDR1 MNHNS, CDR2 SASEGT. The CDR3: CASSHYGGPYEQYF.

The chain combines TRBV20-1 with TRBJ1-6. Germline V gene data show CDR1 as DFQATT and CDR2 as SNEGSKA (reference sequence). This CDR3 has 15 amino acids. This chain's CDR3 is CSAREGRAYNSPLHF.

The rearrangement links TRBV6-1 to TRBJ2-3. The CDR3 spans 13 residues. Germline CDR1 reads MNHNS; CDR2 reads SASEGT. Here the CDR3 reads CASKDGSTDTQYF.

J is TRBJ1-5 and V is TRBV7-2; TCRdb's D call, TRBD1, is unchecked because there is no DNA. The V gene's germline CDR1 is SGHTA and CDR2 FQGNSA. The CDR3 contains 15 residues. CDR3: CASSARSGRGQPQHF.

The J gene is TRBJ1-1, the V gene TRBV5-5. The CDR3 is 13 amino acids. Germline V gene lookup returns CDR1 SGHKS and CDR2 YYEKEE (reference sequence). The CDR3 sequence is CASSLGTNTEAFF.

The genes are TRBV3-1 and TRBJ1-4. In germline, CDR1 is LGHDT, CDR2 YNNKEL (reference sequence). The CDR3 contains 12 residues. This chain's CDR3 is CASSLGSEKLFF. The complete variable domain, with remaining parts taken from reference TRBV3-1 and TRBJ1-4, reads DTAVSQTPKYLVTQMGNDKSIKCEQNLGHDTMYWYKQDSKKFLKIMFSYNNKELIINETVPNRFSPKSPDKAHLNLHINSLELGDSAVYFCASSLGSEKLFFGSGTQLSVL.

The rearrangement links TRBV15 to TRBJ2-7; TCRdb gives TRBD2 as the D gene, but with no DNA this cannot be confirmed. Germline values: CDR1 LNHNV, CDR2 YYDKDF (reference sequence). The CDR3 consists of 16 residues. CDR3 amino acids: CATSRGGLGGYYEQYF.

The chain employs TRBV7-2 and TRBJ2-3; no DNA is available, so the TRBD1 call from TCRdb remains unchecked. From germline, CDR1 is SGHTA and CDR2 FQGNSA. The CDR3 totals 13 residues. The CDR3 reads CASKGGAKDTQYF.

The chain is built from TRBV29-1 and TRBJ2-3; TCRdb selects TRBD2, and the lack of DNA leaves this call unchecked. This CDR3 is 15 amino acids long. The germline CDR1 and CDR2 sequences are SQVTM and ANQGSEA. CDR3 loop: CSVSPGGPKSDTQYF.

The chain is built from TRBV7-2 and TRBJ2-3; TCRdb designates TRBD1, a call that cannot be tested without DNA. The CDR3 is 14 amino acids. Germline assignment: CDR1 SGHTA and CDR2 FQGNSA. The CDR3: CASSPGRTTDTQYF.